This is a list of T cell receptor beta chains from one sample in a study of regulatory T cells in long-lasting Graves disease. TCRdb processed the multiplex PCR reads anew with MiXCR; each CDR3 protein has one entry. The repertoire has around 240,000 distinct CDR3 sequences, about 18% of them found once; the top ten carry about 14%. A further study also used this sample, focusing on T cells in Graves' hyperthyroidism and ophthalmopathy.

Here the sequenced sample was peripheral blood mononuclear cells (PBMCs), taken at new diagnosis, from a patient treated with antithyroid drugs. The origin of the receptors is a woman aged 25 to 39 with Graves disease. The CDR3 runs from the conserved cysteine through the conserved F or W. A D gene is named only where the DNA matches it firmly. Rows give clone size only sometimes, using once, few, many, or a class for an expanded clone.

v_gene: TRBV7-9
len: 13
j_gene: TRBJ2-1
d_gene: NA
abundance: many
CDR3nt: TGTGCCAGCAGCCACCCCCTGGAACGTGAGCAGTTCTTC
CDR3aa: CASSHPLEREQFF

v_gene: TRBV6-1
len: 10
j_gene: TRBJ1-1
d_gene: NA
abundance: NA
CDR3nt: TGTGCCAGCATATGGTATGAAGCTTTCTTT
CDR3aa: CASIWYEAFF

v_gene: TRBV6-6
len: 15
j_gene: TRBJ1-2
d_gene: NA
abundance: many
CDR3nt: TGTGCCAGCAGTTACTCGTTCGGAACCAACTATGGCTACACCTTC
CDR3aa: CASSYSFGTNYGYTF

v_gene: TRBV20-1
len: 15
j_gene: TRBJ2-7
d_gene: TRBD2
abundance: NA
CDR3nt: TGCAGTGCTGACCCTAGCGGGGGCAGGGCCTACGAGCAGTACTTC
CDR3aa: CSADPSGGRAYEQYF

v_gene: TRBV4-2
len: 14
j_gene: TRBJ1-3
d_gene: NA
abundance: many
CDR3nt: TGTGCCAGCAGCCCGTCAGGGTTCGGAAACACCATATATTTT
CDR3aa: CASSPSGFGNTIYF

v_gene: TRBV20-1
len: 16
j_gene: TRBJ2-7
d_gene: NA
abundance: NA
CDR3nt: TGCAGTGCCCCCCCGGGACACGGACTCCAAACCTACGAGCAGTACTTC
CDR3aa: CSAPPGHGLQTYEQYF

v_gene: TRBV20-1
len: 12
j_gene: TRBJ1-5
d_gene: NA
abundance: many
CDR3nt: TGCAGTGCTAGGGGCAGCAATCAGCCCCAGCATTTT
CDR3aa: CSARGSNQPQHF

v_gene: TRBV29-1
len: 12
j_gene: TRBJ1-1
d_gene: NA
abundance: many
CDR3nt: TGCAGCGTTGTGCTGGGAACCACTGAAGCTTTCTTT
CDR3aa: CSVVLGTTEAFF

v_gene: TRBV2
len: 14
j_gene: TRBJ1-5
d_gene: TRBD1
abundance: many
CDR3nt: TGTGCCAGCAGCGCACAGGGGGGCAATCAGCCCCAGCATTTT
CDR3aa: CASSAQGGNQPQHF

v_gene: TRBV6-1
len: 15
j_gene: TRBJ2-7
d_gene: NA
abundance: many
CDR3nt: TGTGCCAGCAGTGACCCAGTTTATTTGGGCTACGAGCAGTACTTC
CDR3aa: CASSDPVYLGYEQYF

v_gene: TRBV5-1
len: 16
j_gene: TRBJ2-1
d_gene: TRBD2
abundance: few
CDR3nt: TGCGCCAGCAGCGCTAGCGGGGGGAGCTCCTACAATGAGCAGTCCTTC
CDR3aa: CASSASGGSSYNEQSF

v_gene: TRBV29-1
len: 16
j_gene: TRBJ1-4
d_gene: TRBD1
abundance: many
CDR3nt: TGCAGCGGAGCGACAGGGCGCACGAAGGACAATGAAAAACTGTTTTTT
CDR3aa: CSGATGRTKDNEKLFF

v_gene: TRBV20-1
len: 12
j_gene: TRBJ2-7
d_gene: NA
abundance: many
CDR3nt: TGCAGTGCTAGAGATAGGGGTATCGAGCAGTACTTC
CDR3aa: CSARDRGIEQYF

v_gene: TRBV5-1
len: 16
j_gene: TRBJ2-1
d_gene: TRBD2
abundance: NA
CDR3nt: TGCGCCAGCAGCTTAGATACTAGCGGGAGGGCCGGTGAGCAGTTCTTC
CDR3aa: CASSLDTSGRAGEQFF

v_gene: TRBV6-4
len: 14
j_gene: TRBJ1-6
d_gene: NA
abundance: many
CDR3nt: TGTGCCAGCAGTGACGGTGCAGCCAATTCACCCCTCCACTTT
CDR3aa: CASSDGAANSPLHF

v_gene: TRBV7-9
len: 15
j_gene: TRBJ2-7
d_gene: TRBD1
abundance: NA
CDR3nt: TGTGCCAGCAGCTTAGACACAGGGGGCTTCCACGAGCAGTACTTC
CDR3aa: CASSLDTGGFHEQYF

v_gene: TRBV7-9
len: 15
j_gene: TRBJ2-3
d_gene: NA
abundance: many
CDR3nt: TGTGCCAGCAGCCTCCCCGGGACACGCACAGATACGCAGTATTTT
CDR3aa: CASSLPGTRTDTQYF

v_gene: TRBV7-2
len: 14
j_gene: TRBJ1-2
d_gene: TRBD1
abundance: many
CDR3nt: TGTGCCAGCAGCTCAGGGGGCGCTTACTATGGCTACACCTTC
CDR3aa: CASSSGGAYYGYTF

v_gene: TRBV6-2/TRBV6-3
len: 13
j_gene: TRBJ1-4
d_gene: NA
abundance: few
CDR3nt: TGTGCCAGCGGAAAAGCAACTAATGAAAAACTGTTTTTT
CDR3aa: CASGKATNEKLFF

v_gene: TRBV18
len: 13
j_gene: TRBJ1-1
d_gene: TRBD1
abundance: many
CDR3nt: TGTGCCAGCTCAGCAGGGGGCCTAACTGAAGCTTTCTTT
CDR3aa: CASSAGGLTEAFF

v_gene: TRBV11-2
len: 16
j_gene: TRBJ2-1
d_gene: TRBD2
abundance: once
CDR3nt: TGTGCCAGCAGCTTAACCGGGACTAGGATATACAATGAGCAGTTCTTC
CDR3aa: CASSLTGTRIYNEQFF

v_gene: TRBV9
len: 17
j_gene: TRBJ1-1
d_gene: TRBD1
abundance: NA
CDR3nt: TGTGCCAGCAGCCCATCCAGGGGGACCCTGGGGAACACTGAAGCTTTCTTT
CDR3aa: CASSPSRGTLGNTEAFF

v_gene: TRBV11-3
len: 18
j_gene: TRBJ2-1
d_gene: NA
abundance: many
CDR3nt: TGTGCCAGCAGCTTAGGGTTGGACAGCGGCCAAAACTACAATGAGCAGTTCTTC
CDR3aa: CASSLGLDSGQNYNEQFF

v_gene: TRBV28
len: 16
j_gene: TRBJ2-3
d_gene: TRBD2
abundance: many
CDR3nt: TGTGCCAGCAGTTACGGACTAGCGGGGGGTGTAGATACGCAGTATTTT
CDR3aa: CASSYGLAGGVDTQYF

v_gene: TRBV5-1
len: 16
j_gene: TRBJ2-3
d_gene: NA
abundance: many
CDR3nt: TGCGCCAGCAGCCGGGCCACTAGCCCCAGCACAGATACGCAGTATTTT
CDR3aa: CASSRATSPSTDTQYF

v_gene: TRBV28
len: 15
j_gene: TRBJ1-6
d_gene: NA
abundance: many
CDR3nt: TGTGCCAGCAGCCTTAGGGGACTGCTTAATTCACCCCTCCACTTT
CDR3aa: CASSLRGLLNSPLHF

v_gene: TRBV5-1
len: 16
j_gene: TRBJ2-3
d_gene: NA
abundance: many
CDR3nt: TGTGCCAGCAGCTTGGAGAGACTGGAGAGGGTGGATACGCAGTATTTT
CDR3aa: CASSLERLERVDTQYF

v_gene: TRBV11-2
len: 16
j_gene: TRBJ2-1
d_gene: TRBD2
abundance: NA
CDR3nt: TGTGCCAGCAGCTTACGGAGGACTAGCGGAAACAATGAGCAGTTCTTC
CDR3aa: CASSLRRTSGNNEQFF

v_gene: TRBV9
len: 13
j_gene: TRBJ2-5
d_gene: NA
abundance: few
CDR3nt: TGTGCCAGCAGCACCGGGAGACAAGAGACCCAGTACTTC
CDR3aa: CASSTGRQETQYF

v_gene: TRBV4-1
len: 19
j_gene: TRBJ2-1
d_gene: TRBD2
abundance: many
CDR3nt: TGCGCCAGCAGCCAGGAAGGACTAGCGGGGGCTCGCTCCTACAATGAGCAGTTCTTC
CDR3aa: CASSQEGLAGARSYNEQFF

v_gene: TRBV27
len: 15
j_gene: TRBJ1-6
d_gene: NA
abundance: many
CDR3nt: TGTGCCAGCAGTTTTTTCAGCTCCTATAATTCACCCCTCCACTTT
CDR3aa: CASSFFSSYNSPLHF

v_gene: TRBV20-1
len: 15
j_gene: TRBJ1-5
d_gene: NA
abundance: many
CDR3nt: TGCAGTGCAACCCCGGGACTAGATTCAGGTCAGCCCCAGCATTTT
CDR3aa: CSATPGLDSGQPQHF

v_gene: TRBV3-1
len: 16
j_gene: TRBJ2-2
d_gene: TRBD1
abundance: many
CDR3nt: TGTGCCAGCAGCCAACCTGGGACAGCTAACACCGGGGAGCTGTTTTTT
CDR3aa: CASSQPGTANTGELFF

v_gene: TRBV20-1
len: 14
j_gene: TRBJ1-5
d_gene: NA
abundance: many
CDR3nt: TGCAGTGCTAGAGAGACAGGCCGCGATCAGCCCCAGCATTTT
CDR3aa: CSARETGRDQPQHF

v_gene: TRBV6-1
len: 13
j_gene: TRBJ2-5
d_gene: NA
abundance: many
CDR3nt: TGTGCCAGTGGACGGGTTTTACGGGAGACCCAGTACTTC
CDR3aa: CASGRVLRETQYF

v_gene: TRBV12-3/TRBV12-4
len: 13
j_gene: TRBJ1-4
d_gene: TRBD1
abundance: many
CDR3nt: TGTGCCAGCAGGGCGGGACAGAATGAAAAACTGTTTTTT
CDR3aa: CASRAGQNEKLFF

v_gene: TRBV20-1
len: 14
j_gene: TRBJ1-5
d_gene: TRBD1
abundance: NA
CDR3nt: TGCAGTGCTAGACCGGGACAGATAGATCAGCCCCAGCATTTT
CDR3aa: CSARPGQIDQPQHF

v_gene: TRBV20-1
len: 15
j_gene: TRBJ2-2
d_gene: TRBD2
abundance: few
CDR3nt: TGCAGTGCTACGATGGGACTAGCGGGGACCGGGGAGCTGTTTTTT
CDR3aa: CSATMGLAGTGELFF

v_gene: TRBV9
len: 14
j_gene: TRBJ1-4
d_gene: NA
abundance: many
CDR3nt: TGTGCCAGCAGCGTATCAAGGACTAATGAAAAACTGTTTTTT
CDR3aa: CASSVSRTNEKLFF

v_gene: TRBV7-2
len: 14
j_gene: TRBJ2-1
d_gene: TRBD2
abundance: NA
CDR3nt: TGTGCCAGCAGCGTCGGACTAGCGGGGGGGTTCCCGTTCTTC
CDR3aa: CASSVGLAGGFPFF

v_gene: TRBV18
len: 15
j_gene: TRBJ2-4
d_gene: TRBD1
abundance: many
CDR3nt: TGTGCCAGCTCACCACGGGACAGAACATCGAACATTCAGTACTTC
CDR3aa: CASSPRDRTSNIQYF